Listed below are T cell receptor beta chains from one sample, sequenced in a study of sequential checkpoint blockade in melanoma. Clones were sequenced by immunoSEQ multiplex PCR, and TCRdb holds only the in-frame ones, with some missing. The sample includes 3,000 to 4,000 clones, approximately 24% of them seen just once. Sequencing used tumor tissue (inferred from file names), obtained from a patient given nivolumab and ipilimumab in sequence. The source is a human donor with melanoma. Both conserved end residues are part of each CDR3.

v_call: TRBV11-3; j_call: TRBJ2-7; cdr3_aa: CASSLTGGRDEQYF
v_call: TRBV12-5; j_call: TRBJ1-6; cdr3_aa: CASAPDRGNNSPLHF
v_call: TRBV10-2; j_call: TRBJ2-5; cdr3_aa: CASSEGLAGVETQYF
v_call: TRBV9; j_call: TRBJ2-5; cdr3_aa: CASGRLAGETQYF
v_call: TRBV6-7; j_call: TRBJ1-1; cdr3_aa: CASTAGPEAFF
v_call: TRBV30; j_call: TRBJ2-3; cdr3_aa: CAWRLGDLTDTQYF
v_call: TRBV30; j_call: TRBJ2-3; cdr3_aa: CAWSAASDTQYF
v_call: TRBV6-8; j_call: TRBJ2-3; cdr3_aa: CASSTFRDSGGRDTQYF
v_call: TRBV6-8; j_call: TRBJ1-1; cdr3_aa: CATQTENTEAFF
v_call: TRBV30; j_call: TRBJ2-2; cdr3_aa: CAWSFNKNTGELFF
v_call: TRBV11-3; j_call: TRBJ2-7; cdr3_aa: CASSLGGREREQYF
v_call: TRBV11-3; j_call: TRBJ1-1; cdr3_aa: CASSSTRGRDTEAFF
v_call: TRBV6-8; j_call: TRBJ2-7; cdr3_aa: CAISDWESSYEQYF
v_call: TRBV11-3; j_call: TRBJ2-7; cdr3_aa: CASSQGKQGPSYEQYF
v_call: TRBV19; j_call: TRBJ2-5; cdr3_aa: CASSIPSDRGGRETQYF
v_call: TRBV29-1; j_call: TRBJ2-7; cdr3_aa: CSGTVGRGYEQYF
v_call: TRBV7-1; j_call: TRBJ1-2; cdr3_aa: CASSLDAGNGYTF
v_call: TRBV11-3; j_call: TRBJ1-4; cdr3_aa: CASSPPGQDEKLFF
v_call: TRBV19; j_call: TRBJ1-1; cdr3_aa: CATSFQGWMNTEAFF
v_call: TRBV11-3; j_call: TRBJ2-3; cdr3_aa: CASSSRQGATDTQYF
v_call: TRBV5-1; j_call: TRBJ2-3; cdr3_aa: CASSLQGAVTTDTQYF
v_call: TRBV11-3; j_call: TRBJ2-7; cdr3_aa: CASSQDRGTSYEQYF
v_call: TRBV11-3; j_call: TRBJ2-1; cdr3_aa: CASTLSTGSYNEQFF
v_call: TRBV7-4; j_call: TRBJ1-1; cdr3_aa: CASSLFSGTEAFF
v_call: TRBV11-3; j_call: TRBJ2-2; cdr3_aa: CASSLFLTNTGELFF
v_call: TRBV11-3; j_call: TRBJ2-5; cdr3_aa: CASSLSVQVAGQETQYF
v_call: TRBV10-1; j_call: TRBJ2-1; cdr3_aa: CASSTYNEQFF
v_call: TRBV4-1; j_call: TRBJ2-5; cdr3_aa: CASSLWTEETQYF
v_call: TRBV9; j_call: TRBJ2-2; cdr3_aa: CASSAPGQGNTGELFF
v_call: TRBV5-1; j_call: TRBJ1-1; cdr3_aa: CASSLSGTPTEAFF
v_call: TRBV18; j_call: TRBJ2-5; cdr3_aa: CASSLGTVETQYF
v_call: TRBV19; j_call: TRBJ2-2; cdr3_aa: CASSIDAPRTSGGWELFF
v_call: TRBV11-3; j_call: TRBJ1-1; cdr3_aa: CASSFAGFNTEAFF
v_call: TRBV11-3; j_call: TRBJ1-1; cdr3_aa: CASSTLTEGLEAFF
v_call: TRBV19; j_call: TRBJ1-2; cdr3_aa: CASSYPAGGDYGYTF
v_call: TRBV11-3; j_call: TRBJ2-3; cdr3_aa: CASSQRRVFSTDTQYF
v_call: TRBV11-3; j_call: TRBJ2-3; cdr3_aa: CASSSGSRSTDTQYF
v_call: TRBV25-1; j_call: TRBJ2-3; cdr3_aa: CASSEPAADTQYF